The 18 T cell receptor beta chains below were found in one sample sequenced in a study of blood T cell repertoires in COVID-19. The method was immunoSEQ multiplex PCR; TCRdb's version includes in-frame clones alone and lacks a portion of them. There are over 200,000 clones in the sample; about 84% occur only once, and about 8.3% lies in the top ten. The sequencing sample was made of peripheral blood. These receptors originate from a woman aged 80 or older with COVID-19, enrolled during active disease.

DNA for the CDR3: TGTGCCAGCGGAGGACTAGCGCCCTACGAGCAGTACTTC. Translating gives CASGGLAPYEQYF. The chain employs TRBV7-8 and TRBJ2-7, with TRBD2 identical over 9 bases. The V and J ends lost 8 bases and 2 bases, in that order; junction bases with no gene match: 4. The CDR3 contains 13 residues. CDR1 is SGHVS and CDR2 is FQNEAQ in the germline V gene.

The rearrangement joins TRBV5-1 to TRBJ1-6; 10 nucleotides line up with TRBD1. Trimming took 1 base from V and 8 from J; bases not matched to a gene: 6. The CDR3 length is 16 residues. Germline V gene data show CDR1 as SGHRS and CDR2 as YFSETQ. In nucleotides, the CDR3 is TGCGCCAGCAGCTTGATGGGACAGGGGCCCGATTCACCCCTCCACTTT. This translates into CASSLMGQGPDSPLHF.

The V and J genes are TRBV6-5 and TRBJ2-3; 8 bases are shared with TRBD2. The V gene end was trimmed by 6 bases and the J gene end by 8 bases; junction bases not matched to a gene: 10. The CDR3 has 14 amino acids. The germline CDR1 and CDR2 sequences are MNHEY and SVGAGI. CDR3 amino acids: CASSAGTRRSTQYF. The CDR3 nucleotides are TGTGCCAGCAGCGCCGGGACTAGACGTAGTACGCAGTATTTT.

Concerning this clone: A much bigger clone sits one base away, suggesting this may be a read error. The V gene is TRBV7-9, the J gene TRBJ1-6; TRBD1 aligns across 7 bases. Per germline, CDR1 SEHNR and CDR2 FQNEAQ (reference sequence). The CDR3 runs to 14 residues. J gave up 3 bases and V 5 bases, and 1 base lay outside the gene matches. CDR3 coding DNA: TGTGCCAGCAGCCGGGACAGCTATAATTCACCCCTCCACTTT. Translation gives CASSRDSYNSPLHF.

V and J are TRBV3-1 (or the pseudogene TRBV3-2) and TRBJ1-6; D call uncertain. The CDR3 runs to 15 residues. V was shortened by 4 bases and J by 10 bases, with 17 bases between the two germline ends. CDR1 LGHDT and CDR2 YNNKEL come from the germline V gene (reference sequence). As DNA, the CDR3 is TGTGCCAGCAGCCTTGTCACAGCCTCAGGCTCACCCCTCCACTTT. Its translation: CASSLVTASGSPLHF.

To note about this clone: Other DNA sequences in the same sample also yield this CDR3. The chain uses TRBV7-8 and TRBJ1-2, with TRBD1 matching over 7 bases. The CDR3 runs 14 residues. The germline V gene has CDR1 SGHVS and CDR2 FQNEAQ. V gave up 0 bases and J gave up 5 bases; unmatched junction bases: 3. The CDR3 spells CASSLAWTGYGYTF. The DNA of the CDR3 is TGTGCCAGCAGCTTAGCCTGGACAGGTTATGGCTACACCTTC.

This sequence joins TRBV21-1 and TRBJ2-7; the D call in the table, TRBD1, was not verified against the DNA. TRBV21-1 is termed a pseudogene. The CDR3 length is 20 residues. CDR3 DNA: TGTGCCAGCAGCACCAGGGCCGGGACAGGGACTCGTAATTCATCCTACGAGCAGTACTTC. Translation gives CASSTRAGTGTRNSSYEQYF.

The CDR3 here is CASSELSDTQYF. CDR3 sequence (DNA): TGTGCCAGCAGTGAATTATCTGATACGCAGTATTTT. The gene calls are TRBV25-1 and TRBJ2-3; D ambiguous. Germline V gene lookup returns CDR1 MGHDK and CDR2 SYGVNS. V lost 1 base to trimming and J lost 6 bases, with 5 bases between them. The CDR3 consists of 12 residues. Full variable domain (rest looked up from reference TRBV25-1 and TRBJ2-3): EADIYQTPRYLVIGTGKKITLECSQTMGHDKMYWYQQDPGMELHLIHYSYGVNSTEKGDLSSESTVSRIRTEHFPLTLESARPSHTSQYLCASSELSDTQYFGPGTRLTVL.

The J gene is TRBJ2-7, the V gene TRBV6-5, with D perhaps TRBD2 (6 bases). This CDR3 is 15 amino acids long. V lost 6 bases, J lost 2 bases, and 17 bases lay in between. The V gene's germline CDR1 is MNHEY and CDR2 SVGAGI. This CDR3 reads CASRPWGDEAYEQYF. DNA of the CDR3: TGTGCCAGCAGGCCGTGGGGGGACGAAGCCTACGAGCAGTACTTC.

The V and J genes are TRBV24-1 and TRBJ2-1; a possible D gene is TRBD1 (5 bases). Germline CDR1 and CDR2: KGHDR and SFDVKD. The CDR3 contains 14 residues. Trimming removed 1 base from V and 15 bases from J, with 18 bases in between. The CDR3 nucleotides are TGTGCCACCAGTGATTTAAAAACGGACACGTTAACGTTCTTC. It translates to CATSDLKTDTLTFF.

CDR3 amino acids: CASRPWDRVANYGYTF. The DNA for the CDR3 is TGTGCCAGCAGGCCCTGGGACAGAGTCGCTAACTATGGCTACACCTTC. The J gene is TRBJ1-2, the V gene TRBV28; 7 bases agree with TRBD1. J was trimmed by 0 bases and V by 6 bases; bases with no gene match: 10. Germline CDR1 MDHEN, CDR2 SYDVKM. This CDR3 region has 16 residues.

CDR3 nucleotide sequence: TGTGCCAGCGCGTCGGCAGGGAACACTGAAGCTTTCTTT. Translation: CASASAGNTEAFF. The chain combines TRBV28 with TRBJ1-1; no clear D gene. V gave up 8 bases and J gave up 1 base, with 11 bases separating them. The V gene's germline CDR1 is MDHEN and CDR2 SYDVKM. The CDR3 is made up of 13 amino acids.

This chain joins TRBV7-8 and TRBJ1-2, with 7 bases fitting TRBD1. CDR3 length: 14 residues. Germline V lookup: CDR1 SGHVS, CDR2 FQNEAQ. After removal of 2 bases from V and 2 bases from J, the junction contained 2 bases not matched to a gene. The CDR3 protein is CASSLQGDNYGYTF. For the CDR3, the DNA is TGTGCCAGCAGCTTACAGGGGGACAACTATGGCTACACCTTC.

The J gene is TRBJ2-7, the V gene TRBV24-1, with 7 bases lining up with TRBD2. V gave up 3 bases and J gave up 2 bases; unmatched junction bases: 3. This CDR3 is 14 amino acids long. CDR1 is KGHDR and CDR2 is SFDVKD in the germline V gene. CDR3 loop: CATSDPGGAYEQYF. CDR3 bases: TGTGCCACCAGTGATCCTGGGGGGGCCTACGAGCAGTACTTC.

V gene TRBV10-3 combines with J gene TRBJ2-7; no firm D call. V lost 10 bases and J 0 bases, leaving 10 bases between the germline ends. Germline V gene sequence: CDR1 ENHRY, CDR2 SYGVKD. This CDR3 is 12 amino acids long. The CDR3: CATFAPSYEQYF. CDR3 bases: TGTGCCACCTTCGCGCCCTCCTACGAGCAGTACTTC.

Points on this clone: At one of its ends the junction is not consistent with the germline gene, which may arise from a read error. CDR3 in DNA: TGTGCCATCAGTGGGGGGACAGGGAGGGTAAACACTGAAACTTTCTTT. Translating it yields CAISGGTGRVNTETFF. The chain employs TRBV10-3 and TRBJ1-1; the match to TRBD1 covers 9 bases. CDR3 size: 16 residues. From germline, CDR1 is ENHRY and CDR2 SYGVKD.

The chain links TRBV5-4 to TRBJ2-5; tentative D call: TRBD2 (6 bases). In germline, CDR1 is SGHNT, CDR2 YYREEE (reference sequence). Trimming left V 4 bases short and J 3 bases short, with 10 bases between. The CDR3 is 13 amino acids. CDR3 bases: TGTGCCAGCAGCCAAGGGACTGAAGAGACCCAGTACTTC. This sequence encodes CASSQGTEETQYF. Full variable domain (rest looked up from reference TRBV5-4 and TRBJ2-5): ETGVTQSPTHLIKTRGQQVTLRCSSQSGHNTVSWYQQALGQGPQFIFQYYREEENGRGNFPPRFSGLQFPNYSSELNVNALELDDSALYLCASSQGTEETQYFGPGTRLLVL.

The rearrangement joins TRBV18 to TRBJ1-2; D is perhaps TRBD1 (5 bases). Trimming pared 3 bases from V and 6 bases from J, leaving 11 bases between. The CDR3 runs to 13 residues. Germline loops: CDR1 KGHSH, CDR2 LQKENI. The CDR3 DNA follows: TGTGCCAGCTCACCCAGTCAAGGGGATGGCTACACCTTC. This sequence encodes CASSPSQGDGYTF.